Sequencing of this T cell receptor beta chain was carried out in a study of T-cell memory formation after mild COVID-19. Background on the study: Largely donor-specific sequence clusters came from a couple of donors.

This clonotype was detected only a few times. One entry per CDR3 protein results from TCRdb running MiXCR on the 5' RACE reads. Among around 310,000 distinct CDR3 sequences listed, 15% were seen once. CDR1 is MGHRA and CDR2 is YSYEKL in the germline V gene. V lost 4 bases and J 5 bases, leaving 18 bases between the germline ends. The CDR3 is made up of 16 amino acids. The TCR originated in a man aged 18 to 29 who had mild COVID-19 (a few samples of this study predate the infection). Cell type and time point are not known. Sequencing was carried out using PBMCs or a T cell subset sorted from them (not recorded which). J is TRBJ2-1 and V is TRBV4-1, with D possibly being TRBD2 (6 bases). The CDR3 here is CASSRDPGTGNNEQFF. CDR3 sequence (DNA): TGCGCCAGCAGCCGCGACCCCGGGACTGGAAACAATGAGCAGTTCTTC.